The 3 T cell receptor beta chains below all came from one sample that was sequenced in a study of T cell changes during pregnancy in multiple sclerosis. Measured with immunoSEQ multiplex PCR; TCRdb has only the in-frame clones, and not every one. Among tens of thousands of clones listed, about 91% were seen once. The sequences come from CD4+ T cells from peripheral blood mononuclear cells, collected before pregnancy. These receptors were taken from a female donor with multiple sclerosis, enrolled in a pregnancy study.

The V and J genes are TRBV5-1 and TRBJ1-4, with D tentatively TRBD1 (5 bases). CDR1 and CDR2 from the germline V gene are SGHRS and YFSETQ. V was clipped by 0 bases and J by 6 bases, with 9 bases between them. This CDR3 has 14 amino acids. CDR3 DNA sequence: TGCGCCAGCAGCTTGGCCAGGGAGGATGAAAAACTGTTTTTT. It specifies CASSLAREDEKLFF.

V and J are TRBV28 and TRBJ2-3; D may be TRBD2 (6 bases). The CDR3 extends over 14 amino acids. V dropped 7 bases and J dropped 0 bases, with 11 bases sitting between them. The germline V gene encodes CDR1 MDHEN and CDR2 SYDVKM. The CDR3 coding sequence is TGTGCCAGCAAGTCGGAGGGGAGCACAGATACGCAGTATTTT. Its translation: CASKSEGSTDTQYF.

This chain connects TRBV15 to TRBJ2-1; 9 positions match TRBD2. V was clipped by 5 bases and J by 4 bases; unmatched bases: 9. CDR1 is LNHNV and CDR2 is YYDKDF in the germline V gene (reference sequence). The CDR3 is 16 amino acids. The CDR3 nucleotides read TGTGCCACCAGCCGAACCATAGCGGGGGATTACAATGAGCAGTTCTTC. This codes for CATSRTIAGDYNEQFF.